Listed below are T cell receptor beta chains from one sample, sequenced in a study of Graves' ophthalmopathy and Graves' hyperthyroidism. TCRdb analysed the multiplex PCR reads with MiXCR anew, one entry per CDR3 protein. This sample has 350,000 to 400,000 distinct CDR3 sequences, with roughly 18% found just once. The sample was peripheral blood. These receptors were collected from a woman younger than 30 with Graves' ophthalmopathy. The CDR3 runs from the conserved cysteine through the conserved F or W.

CDR3 length	V gene	J gene	CDR3 protein
15	TRBV12-3/TRBV12-4	TRBJ1-3	CASSPDGQGGNTIYF
14	TRBV6-2/TRBV6-3	TRBJ1-5	CASTPGGRDQPQHF
19	TRBV6-2/TRBV6-3	TRBJ2-5	CASSYEGLAGIGDQETQYF
14	TRBV12-5	TRBJ1-2	CASGSRISNYGYTF
14	TRBV5-5	TRBJ2-2	CASSFRRGTGELFF
16	TRBV6-2/TRBV6-3	TRBJ2-7	CASSYSQEPYPNEQYF
13	TRBV30	TRBJ2-7	CAWIGTPSYEQYF
15	TRBV5-1	TRBJ1-1	CASSLEGTGITEAFF
15	TRBV2	TRBJ1-6	CASRSRGNRGSPLHF
15	TRBV28	TRBJ1-1	CASRTRRVMNTEAFF
14	TRBV2	TRBJ1-5	CASSEARGHQPQHF
10	TRBV6-1	TRBJ1-5	CASSEYSQHF
14	TRBV27	TRBJ2-7	CASSLYIHSYEQYF
13	TRBV30	TRBJ1-5	CAWGQGKEQPQHF
14	TRBV7-2	TRBJ2-7	CASSSLGPVDEQYF
14	TRBV19	TRBJ2-7	CASSNRHTYYEQYF
14	TRBV5-8	TRBJ1-1	CASSSSVRKTEAFF
12	TRBV6-6	TRBJ1-2	CASTQQGSGYTF
15	TRBV29-1	TRBJ2-7	CSVEDPGTGAYEQYF
15	TRBV12-3/TRBV12-4	TRBJ2-7	CASSLGGSGLYEQYF
14	TRBV15	TRBJ1-6	CATSRDPLNSPLHF
16	TRBV11-2	TRBJ2-2	CASSSRRTGNTGELFF
12	TRBV9	TRBJ1-1	CASSPRHTEAFF
13	TRBV18	TRBJ2-7	CASSPPNSGEQYF
20	TRBV6-7	TRBJ2-4	CASSYKRQRVSHLAKNIQYF
12	TRBV12-3/TRBV12-4	TRBJ2-5	CASSLNSETQYF
14	TRBV20-1	TRBJ1-3	CSASSSLSGNTIYF
16	TRBV20-1	TRBJ2-5	CSARDFASGTQETQYF